The entry that follows covers one T cell receptor beta chain sequence. Its recognized antigen is unknown. No base quality information exists; no much larger clone differs at one position. The data belong to a study of OX40 agonist ivuxolimab in advanced cancers. As for the study more broadly: Ivuxolimab was a fully human IgG2 agonistic monoclonal antibody targeting the costimulatory receptor OX40 (CD134). Patients were allowed to have had prior anti-PD-1, anti-PD-L1 or anti-CTLA-4 therapy, and roughly two fifths of the dose-escalation patients had been treated with checkpoint inhibitors. Three dose-escalation patients achieved partial responses, one with hepatocellular carcinoma and two with cutaneous melanoma. Peripheral TCRbeta sequencing aimed to test whether ivuxolimab altered TCR sequence diversity and caused clonal T-cell expansion. The paper covers the monotherapy dose-escalation part of the phase I ivuxolimab trial, which included N of about 50 patients. Intravenous ivuxolimab was administered to patients every 2 weeks at six dose levels: 0.01, 0.1, 0.3, 1.5, 3 and 10 mg/kg. In the dose-escalation cohort, around four fifths of patients were male, and the mean age was about 55 years, with a range of roughly 20 to 80. Of the 52 patients in dose escalation, about 20 had hepatocellular carcinoma, some 15 had melanoma, 9 had renal cell carcinoma and 9 had head and neck cancer.

The trial excluded patients who had a history of autoimmune disease or who were on systemic immunosuppression. Peripheral blood for TCR sequencing was collected from all dose cohorts at baseline, on cycle 4 day 1, and on cycle 7 day 1. The samples were drawn from a first-in-human, open-label, multicenter phase I dose-escalation trial of ivuxolimab. Adults with locally advanced or metastatic melanoma, renal cell carcinoma, hepatocellular carcinoma or head and neck squamous cell carcinoma were enrolled in the trial. CD4+ and CD8+ T cells were sorted separately from peripheral blood before TCR sequencing. To sequence the TCRbeta CDR3 region, genomic DNA was isolated from the sorted cells. The immunoSEQ Assay was used to sequence the TCRbeta CDR3 regions. TCRdb's version of the immuneACCESS table is confined to in-frame rearrangements and falls short of the full clone set. An unresolved V gene accounts for under half of the shortfall where checked; the remainder is of unknown origin. The sample has 25,000 to 35,000 clones on record, around 88% of them singletons. The ten largest clonotypes hold around 30% of the sample.

CDR1 and CDR2 are read off the germline V gene (reference sequence) as SEHNR and FQNEAQ. From cysteine to phenylalanine, the CDR3 is 16 amino acids long. Left in the record is the CDR3 DNA by itself, 48 bases read in frame from the first base. The junction carries 16 bases between V and J, which are trimmed by 5 bases and 3 bases respectively. Study-wide findings and limitations: Low levels of normalized T-cell clonal expansion were also seen in some patients who did not respond. In the 0.1-3.0 mg/kg groups, partial responders were among the patients with the lowest normalized peripheral clonal expansion, particularly in CD8+ T cells. After ivuxolimab, CD8+ T cells had more expanded clones than CD4+ T cells on average. The antigen specificity of the clonally expanded peripheral T cells was not determined. At doses from 0.1 to 3.0 mg/kg, clonal expansion was seen in both CD4+ and CD8+ blood T cells between baseline and week 6.

This clonotype was sampled from an adult with an advanced solid tumor such as melanoma, head and neck, liver or kidney cancer. The sequence links TRBV7-9 to TRBJ1-4; possibly the D gene is TRBD1, per 5 matching bases. The material sequenced was CD4+ or CD8+ T cells sorted from blood, taken in a trial of the OX40 agonist ivuxolimab. The DNA reads as follows: TGTGCCAGCAGCCATGGGACCTCGGCGGCTAATGAAAAACTGTTTTTT. Its amino acids are CASSHGTSAANEKLFF.